This is a list of T cell receptor beta chains from one sample in a study of cytomegalovirus exposure and HLA in healthy donors. Sequencing used immunoSEQ multiplex PCR; TCRdb keeps in-frame clones, though not all of them. Of about 160,000 clones in the sample, approximately 78% are singletons; the top ten hold more than 1.2%. The sample taken for sequencing was PBMCs. The receptors stem from a male donor in good health and CMV-seronegative. CDR3s include the opening cysteine and the closing phenylalanine or tryptophan.

TRBJ2-7	TRBV7-8	14	CASSATDGSYEQYF
TRBJ1-5	TRBV2	15	CASSDEGVGNQPQHF
TRBJ2-1	TRBV7-7	18	CASSLAPSGGGTYNEQFF
TRBJ1-1	TRBV6-5	13	CASSQVRNTEAFF
TRBJ1-5	TRBV28	14	CASSWQGSNQPQHF
TRBJ1-6	TRBV7-2	19	CASSLAVGTAFSYNSPLHF
TRBJ1-2	TRBV14	13	CASSQEDRYGYTF
TRBJ1-2	TRBV6-6	14	CASSYDSGKDGYTF
TRBJ2-1	TRBV28	15	CASSLYGKRGGEQFF
NA	TRBV4-1	12	CASSDPPLEQYF
TRBJ2-5	TRBV5-4	15	CASSLTSGKQETQYF
TRBJ1-1	TRBV9	14	CASSPRGLNTEAFF
TRBJ1-6	TRBV12-5	15	CASGLLPGANSPLHF
TRBJ2-5	TRBV6-5	16	CASSYSPSGRQETQYF
TRBJ1-5	TRBV19	13	CASSMTRNQPQHF
TRBJ1-4	TRBV7-2	18	CASSPTLGGARMSEKLFF
TRBJ2-1	TRBV10-3	14	CATRGGNLYNEQFF
TRBJ2-7	TRBV11-2	16	CASSPLGRTGNYEQYF
TRBJ1-5	TRBV29-1	12	CSVGSGNQPQHF
TRBJ2-2	TRBV2	16	CASRGGQGAGTGELFF
TRBJ2-3	TRBV13	15	CASSLVAGGHGTQYF
TRBJ1-6	TRBV19	13	CASKHRESSPLHF
TRBJ2-5	TRBV28	17	CASSFPRLAGGRETQYF
TRBJ1-1	TRBV7-9	14	CASSLDRPNTEAFF
TRBJ2-1	TRBV14	13	CASSPAAAKVQFF
TRBJ2-3	TRBV5-1	15	CASSLIGGSTDTQYF
TRBJ2-3	TRBV4-3	13	CASTSGESDTQYF
TRBJ2-2	TRBV7-8	14	CAGSGQGGSGELFF
TRBJ2-7	TRBV4-1	14	CASRTSGDSYEQYF
TRBJ1-5	TRBV15	13	CATSLLANQPQHF
TRBJ2-2	TRBV9	15	CASSVGGSGAGELFF
TRBJ2-7	TRBV30	16	CAWSGTLSFLAGEQYF
TRBJ2-1	TRBV7-3	13	CASTSGRDGEQFF
TRBJ2-7	TRBV27	14	CASSFRGRIDEQYF
TRBJ1-2	TRBV6-5	13	CASTLGGAYGYTF
TRBJ2-1	TRBV29-1	17	CSVASQGVAGGLNEQFF
TRBJ1-5	TRBV6-5	15	CASSPRGGSNQPQHF
TRBJ2-1	TRBV18	13	CASSPTGVNEQFF
TRBJ1-1	TRBV25-1	13	CASTGKYNTEAFF
TRBJ1-4	TRBV7-9	13	CASSLAREEKLFF
TRBJ2-7	TRBV27	15	CASSLSLRSSYEQYF
TRBJ1-2	TRBV6-5	15	CASSYSGQGYYGYTF
TRBJ2-2	TRBV9	13	CASSPAGTGELFF
TRBJ2-7	TRBV18	13	CASSPGLAGGRHF
TRBJ2-5	TRBV4-1	15	CASSQADILQETQYF
TRBJ2-7	TRBV18	17	CASSPPGLAGGTYEQYF
TRBJ2-1	TRBV4-3	18	CASSQKGLAGAPYNEQFF
TRBJ2-1	TRBV7-9	16	CSSSLGGGAPYNEQFF
TRBJ1-4	TRBV4-3	14	CASSRTRINEKLFF
TRBJ2-7	TRBV20-1	11	CSAVEPYEQYF
TRBJ2-7	TRBV7-2	13	CASSLTGVSEQYF